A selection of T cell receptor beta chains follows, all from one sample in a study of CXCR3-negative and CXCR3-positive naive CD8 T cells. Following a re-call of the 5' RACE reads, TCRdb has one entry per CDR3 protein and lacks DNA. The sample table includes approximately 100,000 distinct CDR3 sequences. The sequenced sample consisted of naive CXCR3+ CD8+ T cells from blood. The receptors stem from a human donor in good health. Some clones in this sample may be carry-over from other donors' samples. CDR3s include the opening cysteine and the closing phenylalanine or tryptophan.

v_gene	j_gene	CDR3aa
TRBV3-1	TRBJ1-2	CASSPRDSHGYTF
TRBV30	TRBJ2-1	CAWSVGTGLNEQFF
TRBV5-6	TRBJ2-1	CASSWTSGSDEQFF
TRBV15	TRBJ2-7	CATSLTGTGKGRQQYF
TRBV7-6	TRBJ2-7	CASSLAVRQGGGEQYF
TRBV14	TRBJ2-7	CASSAIRGAYEQYF
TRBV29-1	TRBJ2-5	CSVETRGEETQYF
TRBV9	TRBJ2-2	CASSVDRAGVRTGELFF
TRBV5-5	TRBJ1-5	CASSLGAGDNSNQPQHF
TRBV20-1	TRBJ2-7	CSARDESYEQYF
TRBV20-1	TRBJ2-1	CSARGLAGVYNEQFF
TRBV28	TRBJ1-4	CASSLGTGLYEKLFF
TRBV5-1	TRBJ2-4	CASSLVRGDIQYF
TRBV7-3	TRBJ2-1	CASSAGLAGDYNEQFF
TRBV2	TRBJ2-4	CASTEGGAKNIQYF
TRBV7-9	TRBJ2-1	CASGPPSSYNEQFF
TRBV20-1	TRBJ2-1	CSRDRLSGYEQFF
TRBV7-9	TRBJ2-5	CASSLISETQYF
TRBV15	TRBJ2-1	CATSGIRAHEQFF
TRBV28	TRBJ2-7	CASSFAPGQGYYEQYF
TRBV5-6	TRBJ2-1	CASSLSTADRYNEQFF
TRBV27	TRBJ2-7	CASSSHTGTGPYEKYF
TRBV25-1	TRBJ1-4	CASLPSSGQGLTNEKLFF
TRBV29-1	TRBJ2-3	CSVDGEQGSPDTQYF
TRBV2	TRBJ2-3	CASSERRASTDTQYF
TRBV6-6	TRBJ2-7	CASSYPNYEQYF
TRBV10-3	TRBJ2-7	CASSRDLYEQYF
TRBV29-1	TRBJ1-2	CSVEDPGTAYYGYTF
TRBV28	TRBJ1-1	CASSLPAGQGALTEAFF
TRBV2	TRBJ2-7	CASSGAGRGRTNYEQYF
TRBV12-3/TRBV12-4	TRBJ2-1	CASRGGRSEQFF
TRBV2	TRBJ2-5	CASSDLEETQYF
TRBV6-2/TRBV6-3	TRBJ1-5	CASSYVRGNQPQHF
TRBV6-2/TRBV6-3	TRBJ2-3	CASSSPRKTSTDTQYF
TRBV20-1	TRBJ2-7	CSADTGQSYEQYF
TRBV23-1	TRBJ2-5	CASSHLGQQLGQETQYF
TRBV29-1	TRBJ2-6	CSVEEIAGEATGSGANVLTF